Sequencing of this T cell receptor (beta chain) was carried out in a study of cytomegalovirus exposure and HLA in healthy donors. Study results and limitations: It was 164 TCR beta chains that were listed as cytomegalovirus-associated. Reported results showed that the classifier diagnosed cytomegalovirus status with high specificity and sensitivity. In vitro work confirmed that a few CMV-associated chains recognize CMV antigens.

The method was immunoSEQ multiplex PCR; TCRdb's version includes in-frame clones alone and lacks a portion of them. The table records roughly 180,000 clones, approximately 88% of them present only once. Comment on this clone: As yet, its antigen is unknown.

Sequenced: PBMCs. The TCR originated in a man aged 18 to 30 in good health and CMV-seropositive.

The CDR3 DNA follows: TGTGCCAGCAGCTGGAGAGCGGGAGCCGGGGAGCTGTTTTTT. Protein sequence: CASSWRAGAGELFF. The V call is TRBV7-3, the J call TRBJ2-2; 8 nucleotides agree with TRBD2. Losses at the gene ends were 4 bases for V and 6 bases for J; bases not matched to a gene: 4. The CDR3 is 14 residues long. The germline V gene encodes CDR1 SGHTA and CDR2 FQGTGA. The full variable domain, completed using reference TRBV7-3 and TRBJ2-2, is GAGVSQTPSNKVTEKGKYVELRCDPISGHTALYWYRQSLGQGPEFLIYFQGTGAADDSGLPNDRFFAVRPEGSVSTLKIQRTERGDSAVYLCASSWRAGAGELFFGEGSRLTVL.